In this sample, the clone carrying this T cell receptor beta chain turned up once. This specimen comes from a study of blood T cell repertoires in COVID-19. Study summary: The origin of the acute and convalescent COVID-19 samples was the United States, Italy and Spain. The analysed material was cDNA or gDNA that came from T cells, B-cell-depleted T cells, or PBMCs.

Per the original methods: Estimation of nucleated cell counts relied on the amplification of reference gene primers. Assay: immunoSEQ multiplex PCR; the TCRdb copy retains only in-frame clones and omits some. V and J calls and clone size follow that table, whereas D and trimming were derived from the DNA. The table shows some 220,000 clones, with around four fifths occurring only once. The junction had 6 bases not matched to a gene; V was cut back by 0 bases and J by 3 bases. Germline CDR1 reads MNHNY; CDR2 reads SVGAGI (reference sequence). CDR3 length equals 16 residues. This TCR was recovered from a woman aged 60-75 years with active or convalescent COVID-19. This chain uses TRBV6-6 with TRBJ2-7, with 9 bases identical to TRBD2. The sequenced sample was peripheral blood. CDR3 sequence reads: CASSYSDGRGGYEQYV. The CDR3 nucleotides read TGTGCCAGCAGTTACTCAGACGGGCGGGGGGGCTACGAGCAGTACGTC.